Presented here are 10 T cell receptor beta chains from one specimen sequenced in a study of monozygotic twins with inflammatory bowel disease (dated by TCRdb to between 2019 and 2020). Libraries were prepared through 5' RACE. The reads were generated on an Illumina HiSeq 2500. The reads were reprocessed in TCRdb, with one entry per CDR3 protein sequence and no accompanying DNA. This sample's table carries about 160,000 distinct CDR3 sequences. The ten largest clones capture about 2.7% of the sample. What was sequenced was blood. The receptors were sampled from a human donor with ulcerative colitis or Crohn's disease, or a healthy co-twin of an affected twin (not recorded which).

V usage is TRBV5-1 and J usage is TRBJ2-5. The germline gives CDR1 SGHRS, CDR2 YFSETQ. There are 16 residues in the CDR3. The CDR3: CASSLAVGRPQETQYF. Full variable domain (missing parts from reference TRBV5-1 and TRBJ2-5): KAGVTQTPRYLIKTRGQQVTLSCSPISGHRSVSWYQQTPGQGLQFLFEYFSETQRNKGNFPGRFSGRQFSNSRSEMNVSTLELGDSALYLCASSLAVGRPQETQYFGPGTRLLVL.

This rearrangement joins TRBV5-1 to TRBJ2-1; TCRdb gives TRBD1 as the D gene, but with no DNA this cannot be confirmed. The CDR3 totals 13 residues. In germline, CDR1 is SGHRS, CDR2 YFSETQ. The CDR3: CASSFDRVNEQFF.

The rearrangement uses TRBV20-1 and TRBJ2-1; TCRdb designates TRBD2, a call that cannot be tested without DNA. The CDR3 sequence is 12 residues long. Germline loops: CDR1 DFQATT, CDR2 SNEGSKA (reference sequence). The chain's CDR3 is CSVPTSGLEQFF.

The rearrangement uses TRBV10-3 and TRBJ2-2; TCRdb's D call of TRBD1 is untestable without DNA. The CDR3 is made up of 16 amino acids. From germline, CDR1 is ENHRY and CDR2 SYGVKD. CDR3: CAISGRQGGNTGELFF.

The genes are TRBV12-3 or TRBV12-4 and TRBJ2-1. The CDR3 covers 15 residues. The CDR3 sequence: CASSWQGASYNEQFF.

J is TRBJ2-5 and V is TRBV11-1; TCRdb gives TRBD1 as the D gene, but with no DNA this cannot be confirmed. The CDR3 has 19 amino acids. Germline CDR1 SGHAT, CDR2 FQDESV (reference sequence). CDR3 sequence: CASSPRGWTGDSIQETQYF.

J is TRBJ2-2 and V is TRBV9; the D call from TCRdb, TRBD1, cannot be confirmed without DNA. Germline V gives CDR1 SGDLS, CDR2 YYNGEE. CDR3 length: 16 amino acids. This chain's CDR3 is CASSVGGHSNTGELFF.

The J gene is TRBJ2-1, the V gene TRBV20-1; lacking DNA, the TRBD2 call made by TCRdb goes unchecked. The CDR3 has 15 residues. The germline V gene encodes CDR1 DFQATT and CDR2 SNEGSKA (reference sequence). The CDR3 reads CSAVLAPGGSGEQFF.

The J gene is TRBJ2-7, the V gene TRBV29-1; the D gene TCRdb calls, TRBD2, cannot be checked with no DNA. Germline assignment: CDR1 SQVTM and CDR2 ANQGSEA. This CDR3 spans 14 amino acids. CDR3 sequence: CSVEASGKRLEQYF.

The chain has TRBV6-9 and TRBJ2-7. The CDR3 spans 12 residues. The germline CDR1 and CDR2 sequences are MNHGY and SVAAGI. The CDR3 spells CAGSGSPTRQYF.